These 9 T cell receptor beta chains were sequenced from one sample in a study of CXCR4 blockade with PD-1 therapy in pancreatic cancer. Assay: immunoSEQ multiplex PCR; the TCRdb copy retains only in-frame clones and omits some. The sample holds some 540 clones; roughly 44% are singletons and the top ten take 24%. Sequencing was done on a sample of tumor tissue. Receptors originate from a human donor with pancreatic ductal adenocarcinoma.

The rearrangement joins TRBV29-1 to TRBJ2-7, with D perhaps TRBD1 (6 bases). Germline assignment: CDR1 SQVTM and CDR2 ANQGSEA. This CDR3 spans 15 amino acids. Trimming removed 4 bases from V and 0 bases from J, with 16 bases in between. The CDR3 loop is CSVVLDRAISYEQYF. The DNA for the CDR3 is TGCAGCGTTGTGCTGGACAGAGCCATCTCCTACGAGCAGTACTTC.

The chain uses TRBV29-1 and TRBJ2-2; 14 bases agree with TRBD2. The germline gives CDR1 SQVTM, CDR2 ANQGSEA. The CDR3 is 16 residues long. The V segment lost 4 bases and the J segment 6 bases; nucleotides outside the gene matches: 7. The DNA of the CDR3 is TGCAGCGTTGGAAAGGGACTAGCGGGAGCCGCCGGGGAGCTGTTTTTT. Residues: CSVGKGLAGAAGELFF.

This clone was counted between two and nine times. The V gene is TRBV6-8, the J gene TRBJ2-3; 10 positions agree with TRBD2. Germline V gene lookup returns CDR1 MNHGY and CDR2 SAAAGT. V dropped 0 bases and J dropped 4; count of bases not matched to a gene: 10. This CDR3 is built from 18 residues. CDR3 nucleotide sequence: TGTGCCAGCAGTTACTCGCCTAGCGGGAGAGCGACTCCAGATACGCAGTATTTT. Translating it yields CASSYSPSGRATPDTQYF.

The CDR3 DNA sequence: TGCAGCGTTGGGCCGACAGGATCCTACGAGCAGTACTTC. The encoded protein is CSVGPTGSYEQYF. The J gene is TRBJ2-7, the V gene TRBV29-1, with D possibly TRBD1 on 6 matching bases. Germline CDR1 SQVTM, CDR2 ANQGSEA. This CDR3 is 13 amino acids long. Trimming cost V 4 bases and J 1 base, with 11 bases left between them.

The chain has TRBV28 and TRBJ1-4; TRBD1 is a possible D gene (5 bases). The CDR3 length is 13 residues. V lost 5 bases to trimming and J lost 8 bases, with 12 bases between them. CDR1 MDHEN and CDR2 SYDVKM come from the germline V gene. The CDR3 DNA reads as TGTGCCAGCAGTGAGACGGGACTCGAAAAACTGTTTTTT. Amino acid sequence: CASSETGLEKLFF.

The chain combines TRBV15 with TRBJ1-1; D gene uncertain. This CDR3 is 16 amino acids long. From germline, CDR1 is LNHNV and CDR2 YYDKDF (reference sequence). V gave up 2 bases and J gave up 4 bases, with 17 bases separating them. The CDR3 sequence: CATSRSPMDQSTEAFF. The CDR3 DNA follows: TGTGCCACCAGCAGATCTCCGATGGACCAGAGCACTGAAGCTTTCTTT.

This clone is classed as large (0.1 to 1%). Here the CDR3 reads CASSLLARTSTDTQYF. The CDR3 DNA is TGTGCCAGCAGTTTATTAGCTAGGACTAGCACAGATACGCAGTATTTT. The chain employs TRBV28 and TRBJ2-3; TRBD2 might be the D (5 bases). Trimming stripped 1 base from V and 0 bases from J, with 11 bases between. The CDR3 runs 16 residues. CDR1 is MDHEN, CDR2 SYDVKM, per germline.

The chain employs TRBV19 and TRBJ2-3; 9 positions match TRBD1. The CDR3 extends over 14 amino acids. The V gene's germline CDR1 is LNHDA and CDR2 SQIVND (reference sequence). V shed 8 bases and J 3 bases; nucleotides not matched to a gene: 6. The CDR3: CASSGTGKTDTQYF. CDR3 DNA sequence: TGTGCCAGTTCCGGGACAGGGAAAACAGATACGCAGTATTTT.

The chain carries TRBV19 and TRBJ1-2; 9 nucleotides match TRBD1. J was trimmed by 6 bases and V by 4 bases; bases with no gene match: 9. The CDR3 is 15 residues long. Looked up from germline, CDR1 is LNHDA and CDR2 is SQIVND (reference sequence). The CDR3 loop is CASSTRQGGRDGYTF. The CDR3 DNA reads as TGTGCCAGTAGTACCCGACAGGGGGGGAGAGATGGCTACACCTTC.